This T cell receptor (beta chain) stems from a study of patients and donors after allogeneic stem cell transplantation. Germline V gene lookup returns CDR1 GTSNPN and CDR2 SVGIG (reference sequence). This CDR3 has 14 amino acids. Trimming at V came to 3 bases and at J to 5 bases, leaving 9 bases not matched to a gene. TCRdb fed the RT-PCR reads into MiXCR, producing one record per CDR3 protein. This sample has 920,000 or so distinct CDR3 sequences; more than 15% occur once, and the top ten carry 5.5% to 6.5%. The material sequenced was blood, either unsorted or a sorted T cell fraction (not recorded which). The clonotype was recovered from a human donor who was either an allogeneic HSCT recipient or a stem cell or donor lymphocyte infusion donor (not recorded which). It is not recorded whose cells these are; they may come from a transplant donor. The rearrangement uses TRBV30 and TRBJ2-7; 8 nucleotides line up with TRBD2. The DNA of the CDR3 is TGTGCCTGGAGCCAGCGGGAGCCAGTAAACGAGCAGTACTTC. It codes for CAWSQREPVNEQYF. The full variable domain, completed using reference TRBV30 and TRBJ2-7, is SQTIHQWPATLVQPVGSPLSLECTVEGTSNPNLYWYRQAAGRGLQLLFYSVGIGQISSEVPQNLSASRPQDRQFILSSKKLLLSDSGFYLCAWSQREPVNEQYFGPGTRLTVT.